This T cell receptor (beta chain) was captured in a study of blood T cell repertoires in COVID-19. This clone was found a few times. Ages ranged from about 18 to 89 years, with residence in fewer than 25 US areas. The germline CDR1 and CDR2 sequences are SQVTM and ANQGSEA. Trimming pared 7 bases from V and 4 bases from J, leaving 7 bases between. The CDR3 length is 10 residues. In the source study's methods: Reference gene primer amplification in the assay estimated nucleated cell counts. Here immunoSEQ multiplex PCR was the method, and the copy in TCRdb shows in-frame clones only, minus some. That table supplies the V and J calls and clone size; D and trimming were determined from the DNA. In the table there are roughly 150,000 clones, roughly 83% of which are singletons.

The TCR originated in a man between 65 and 80 years old who had been exposed to COVID-19. This rearrangement joins TRBV29-1 to TRBJ1-1; D remains unclear. Input material: PBMCs or T cells enriched from blood (not recorded which). The CDR3 loop is CSERSTEAFF. CDR3 sequence (DNA): TGCAGCGAACGGAGCACTGAAGCTTTCTTT. Using reference TRBV29-1 and TRBJ1-1 for the parts outside the CDR3, the full variable domain is SAVISQKPSRDICQRGTSLTIQCQVDSQVTMMFWYRQQPGQSLTLIATANQGSEATYESGFVIDKFPISRPNLTFSTLTVSNMSPEDSSIYLCSERSTEAFFGQGTRLTVV.